This T cell receptor beta chain was captured by sequencing in a study of vaccination and CD4 T cells after COVID-19. At the level of the study: The interval from dose two to post-vaccine sampling had a median of roughly 70 days, and it ranged from 14 to 241.

Germline V gene sequence: CDR1 SEHNR, CDR2 FQNEAQ (reference sequence). CDR3 length equals 19 residues. V was shortened by 1 base and J by 6 bases, with 27 bases between the two germline ends. Sequencing of cultured CD4+ T cell DNA used the Oncomine TCR Beta short-read assay. Genomic DNA was isolated from cultured CD4+ T cells. From the PCR reads, TCRdb called clonotypes with MiXCR, one entry per CDR3 protein. The sample includes some 12,000 distinct CDR3 sequences, 22% of them seen just once. The treatment: roughly 11-day PBMC culture with coronavirus spike peptide pools or control peptides (ViraFEST assay). With regard to this clonotype: The antigen is undetermined.

This chain joins TRBV7-9 and TRBJ1-2, with no clear D. The origin of this receptor is a human donor who had recovered from COVID-19. The sample was CD4+ T cells from blood, cultured in vitro, taken after SARS-CoV-2 vaccination. CDR3 DNA sequence: TGTGCCAGCAGCTTAGAGCCCTACAACAAGGGCAGGAGTGAAAATGGCTACACCTTC. Its protein is CASSLEPYNKGRSENGYTF.